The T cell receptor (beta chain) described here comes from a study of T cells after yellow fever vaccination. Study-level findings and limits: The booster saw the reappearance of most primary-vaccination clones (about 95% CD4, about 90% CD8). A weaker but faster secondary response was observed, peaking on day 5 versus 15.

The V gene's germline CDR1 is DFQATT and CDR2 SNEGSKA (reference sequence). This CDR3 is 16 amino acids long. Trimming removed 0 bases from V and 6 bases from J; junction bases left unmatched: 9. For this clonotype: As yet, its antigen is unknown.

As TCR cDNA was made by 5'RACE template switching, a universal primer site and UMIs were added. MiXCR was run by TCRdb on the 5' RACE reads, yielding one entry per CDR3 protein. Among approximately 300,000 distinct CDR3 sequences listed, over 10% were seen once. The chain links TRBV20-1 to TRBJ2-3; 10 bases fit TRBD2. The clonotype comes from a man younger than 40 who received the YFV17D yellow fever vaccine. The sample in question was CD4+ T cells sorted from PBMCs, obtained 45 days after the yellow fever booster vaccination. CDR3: CSARDPLAGDLDTQYF. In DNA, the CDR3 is TGCAGTGCTAGAGATCCCCTAGCGGGAGATTTGGATACGCAGTATTTT.